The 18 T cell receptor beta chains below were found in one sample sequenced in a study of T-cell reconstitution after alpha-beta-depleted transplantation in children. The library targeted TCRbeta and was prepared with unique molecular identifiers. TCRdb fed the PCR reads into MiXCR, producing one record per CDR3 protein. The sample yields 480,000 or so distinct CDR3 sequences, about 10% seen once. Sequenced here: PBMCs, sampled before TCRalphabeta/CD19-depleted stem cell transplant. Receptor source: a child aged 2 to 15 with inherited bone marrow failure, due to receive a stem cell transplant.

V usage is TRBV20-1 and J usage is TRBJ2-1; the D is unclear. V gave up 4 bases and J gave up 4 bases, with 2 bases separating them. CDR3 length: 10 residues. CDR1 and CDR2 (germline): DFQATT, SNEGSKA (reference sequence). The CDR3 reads CSAMYNEQFF. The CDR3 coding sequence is TGCAGTGCTATGTACAATGAGCAGTTCTTC.

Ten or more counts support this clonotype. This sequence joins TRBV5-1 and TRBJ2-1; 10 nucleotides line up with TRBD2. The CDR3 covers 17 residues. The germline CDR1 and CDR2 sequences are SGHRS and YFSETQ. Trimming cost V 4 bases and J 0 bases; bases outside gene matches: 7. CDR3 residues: CASSAGLAASSYNEQFF. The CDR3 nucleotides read TGCGCCAGCAGCGCTGGACTAGCGGCAAGCTCCTACAATGAGCAGTTCTTC. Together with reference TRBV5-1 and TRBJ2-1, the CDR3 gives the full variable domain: KAGVTQTPRYLIKTRGQQVTLSCSPISGHRSVSWYQQTPGQGLQFLFEYFSETQRNKGNFPGRFSGRQFSNSRSEMNVSTLELGDSALYLCASSAGLAASSYNEQFFGPGTRLTVL.

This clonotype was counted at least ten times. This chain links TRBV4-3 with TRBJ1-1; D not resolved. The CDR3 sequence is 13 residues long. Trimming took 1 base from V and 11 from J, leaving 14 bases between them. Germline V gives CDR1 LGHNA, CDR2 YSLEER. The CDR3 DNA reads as TGCGCCAGCAGCCAAGGAGACCGTCAGGAGGCTTTCTTT. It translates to CASSQGDRQEAFF.

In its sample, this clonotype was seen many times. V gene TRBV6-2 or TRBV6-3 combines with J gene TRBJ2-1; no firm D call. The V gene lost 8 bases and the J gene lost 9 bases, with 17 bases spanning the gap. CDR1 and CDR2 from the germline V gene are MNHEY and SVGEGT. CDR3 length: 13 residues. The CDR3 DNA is TGTGCCAGCGGTGGCGGAGAGACGGGTGAGCAGTTCTTC. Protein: CASGGGETGEQFF.

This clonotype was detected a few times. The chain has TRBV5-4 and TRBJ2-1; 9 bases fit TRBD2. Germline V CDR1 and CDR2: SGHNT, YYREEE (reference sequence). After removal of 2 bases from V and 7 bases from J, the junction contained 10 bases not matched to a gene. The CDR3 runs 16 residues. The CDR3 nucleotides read TGTGCCAGCAGCTTTCGGGTAGCGGGAGAGGGGAATGAGCAGTTCTTC. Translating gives CASSFRVAGEGNEQFF.

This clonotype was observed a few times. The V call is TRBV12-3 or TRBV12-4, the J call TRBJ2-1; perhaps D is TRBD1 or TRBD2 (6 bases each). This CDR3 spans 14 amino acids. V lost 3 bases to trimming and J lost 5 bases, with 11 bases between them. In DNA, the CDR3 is TGTGCCAGCAGTTTTACGGGGGCCCACAATGAGCAGTTCTTC. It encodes CASSFTGAHNEQFF.

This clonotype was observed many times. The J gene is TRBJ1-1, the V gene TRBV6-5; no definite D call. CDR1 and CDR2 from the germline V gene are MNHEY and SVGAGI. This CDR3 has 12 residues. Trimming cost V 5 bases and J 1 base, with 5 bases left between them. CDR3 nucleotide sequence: TGTGCCAGCAGTAGGCAGAACACTGAAGCTTTCTTT. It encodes CASSRQNTEAFF.

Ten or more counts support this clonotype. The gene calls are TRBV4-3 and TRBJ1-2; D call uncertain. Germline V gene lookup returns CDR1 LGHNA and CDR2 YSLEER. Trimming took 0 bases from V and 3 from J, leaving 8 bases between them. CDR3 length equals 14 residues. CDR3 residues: CASSQDPGHYGYTF. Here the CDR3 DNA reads TGCGCCAGCAGCCAAGACCCCGGACACTATGGCTACACCTTC.

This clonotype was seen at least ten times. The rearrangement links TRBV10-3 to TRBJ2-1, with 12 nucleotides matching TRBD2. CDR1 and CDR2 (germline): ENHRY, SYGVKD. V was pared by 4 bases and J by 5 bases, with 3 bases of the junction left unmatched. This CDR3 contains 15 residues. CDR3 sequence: CAISVTSGRNNEQFF. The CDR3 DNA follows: TGTGCCATCAGTGTAACTAGCGGGAGGAACAATGAGCAGTTCTTC.

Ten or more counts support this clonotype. The CDR3 region has the DNA TGCAGCGTGATCGGGACTGGCTCGGATACGCAGTATTTT. It is translated as CSVIGTGSDTQYF. The genes are TRBV29-1 and TRBJ2-3, with TRBD2 as a possible D gene (6 bases). The V gene's germline CDR1 is SQVTM and CDR2 ANQGSEA. Trimming took off 6 bases at V and 6 bases at J, with 16 bases between the two ends. This CDR3 has 13 amino acids.

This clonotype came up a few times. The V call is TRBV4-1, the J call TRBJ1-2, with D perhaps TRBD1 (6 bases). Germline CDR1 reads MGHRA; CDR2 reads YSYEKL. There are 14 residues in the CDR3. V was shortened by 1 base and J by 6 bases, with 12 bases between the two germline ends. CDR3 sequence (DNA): TGCGCCAGCAGCCAAGTCGGATCAGGGGATGGCTACACCTTC. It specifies CASSQVGSGDGYTF.

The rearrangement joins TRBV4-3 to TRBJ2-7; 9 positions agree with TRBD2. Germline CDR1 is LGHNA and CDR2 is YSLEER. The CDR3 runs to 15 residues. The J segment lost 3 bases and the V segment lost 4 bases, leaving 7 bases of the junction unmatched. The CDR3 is CASSPTSGIFYEQYF. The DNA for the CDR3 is TGCGCCAGCAGCCCGACTAGCGGTATTTTCTACGAGCAGTACTTC.

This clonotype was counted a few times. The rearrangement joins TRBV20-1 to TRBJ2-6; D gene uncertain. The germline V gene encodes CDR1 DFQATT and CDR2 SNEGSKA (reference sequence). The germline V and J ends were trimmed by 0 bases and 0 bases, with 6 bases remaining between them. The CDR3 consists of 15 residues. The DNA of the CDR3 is TGCAGTGCTAGAGATGCCCTCTCTGGGGCCAACGTCCTGACTTTC. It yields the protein CSARDALSGANVLTF.

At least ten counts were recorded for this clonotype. The CDR3: CSVEQGAGGETQYF. CDR3 coding DNA: TGCAGCGTTGAACAGGGGGCAGGAGGAGAGACCCAGTACTTC. The chain couples TRBV29-1 to TRBJ2-5; 8 positions match TRBD1. This CDR3 contains 14 residues. Germline trimming cut 2 bases from V and 4 bases from J; bases unmatched to any gene: 6. Germline V gives CDR1 SQVTM, CDR2 ANQGSEA.

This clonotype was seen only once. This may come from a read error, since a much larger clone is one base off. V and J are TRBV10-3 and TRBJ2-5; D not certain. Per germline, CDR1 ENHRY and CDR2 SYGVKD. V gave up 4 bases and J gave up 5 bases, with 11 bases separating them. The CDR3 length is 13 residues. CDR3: CAISGMGDETQYF. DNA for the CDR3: TGTGCCATCAGTGGTATGGGTGATGAGACCCAGTACTTC.

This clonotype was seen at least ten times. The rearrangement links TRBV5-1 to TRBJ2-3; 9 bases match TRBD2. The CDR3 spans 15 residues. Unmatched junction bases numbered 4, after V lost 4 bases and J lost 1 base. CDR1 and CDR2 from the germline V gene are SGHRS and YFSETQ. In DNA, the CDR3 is TGCGCCAGCAGCAGACTAGCGGAACGCACAGATACGCAGTATTTT. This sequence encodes CASSRLAERTDTQYF.

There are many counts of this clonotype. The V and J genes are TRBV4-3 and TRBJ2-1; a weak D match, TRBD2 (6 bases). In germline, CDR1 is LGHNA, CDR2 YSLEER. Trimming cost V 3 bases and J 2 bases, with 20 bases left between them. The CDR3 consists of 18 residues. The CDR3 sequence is CASSHTGAGIGPYNEQFF. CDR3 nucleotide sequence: TGCGCCAGCAGCCATACAGGTGCGGGGATCGGCCCCTACAATGAGCAGTTCTTC.

The DNA for the CDR3 is TGTGCCAGCAGCCCCGTCCCGGAGGCGGGAGCCGGGGATGAGCAGTTCTTC. Translating it yields CASSPVPEAGAGDEQFF. The chain uses TRBV11-2 and TRBJ2-1, with 7 bases aligning to TRBD2. The junction had 18 bases not matched to a gene; V was cut back by 5 bases and J by 8 bases. Germline V gene sequence: CDR1 SGHAT, CDR2 FQNNGV. The CDR3 length is 17 residues.